This is a list of T cell receptor beta chains from one sample in a study of cytomegalovirus exposure and HLA in healthy donors. Assay: immunoSEQ multiplex PCR; the TCRdb copy retains only in-frame clones and omits some. The sample includes 45,000 to 60,000 clones, around 82% seen only once; the top ten take approximately 7.6%. The sequencing input was PBMCs. All receptors come from a man between 25 and 39 years old in good health and CMV-seropositive. Both conserved end residues are part of each CDR3. D genes are given only for firm matches. Expanded clones are given a class, and other clones once, few, many or no size at all.

d_call: .; clone_size: .; v_call: TRBV5-1; j_call: TRBJ1-2; cdr3_aa: CASIPTPSRQALDYGYTF; cdr3_nt: TGCGCCAGCATCCCAACACCCTCAAGACAGGCCCTTGACTATGGCTACACCTTC
d_call: .; clone_size: .; v_call: TRBV13; j_call: TRBJ2-1; cdr3_aa: CASSLVHLGNEQFF; cdr3_nt: TGTGCCAGCAGCTTAGTCCACCTCGGCAATGAGCAGTTCTTC
d_call: .; clone_size: .; v_call: TRBV5-1; j_call: TRBJ1-1; cdr3_aa: CASSPAVQGLNTEAFF; cdr3_nt: TGCGCCAGCAGCCCCGCCGTACAGGGATTGAACACTGAAGCTTTCTTT
d_call: TRBD1; clone_size: few; v_call: TRBV7-3; j_call: TRBJ1-1; cdr3_aa: CASSLSGTGTEAFF; cdr3_nt: TGTGCCAGCAGCTTAAGCGGGACAGGGACTGAAGCTTTCTTT
d_call: TRBD1; clone_size: .; v_call: TRBV18; j_call: TRBJ1-6; cdr3_aa: CASSPPGQDSPLHF; cdr3_nt: TGTGCCAGCTCACCCCCGGGACAGGACTCACCCCTCCACTTT
d_call: TRBD1; clone_size: .; v_call: TRBV4-1; j_call: TRBJ2-6; cdr3_aa: CASSQGPPGQGGYGANVLTF; cdr3_nt: TGCGCCAGCAGCCAAGGCCCCCCGGGACAGGGGGGTTATGGGGCCAACGTCCTGACTTTC
d_call: TRBD1; clone_size: .; v_call: TRBV10-2; j_call: TRBJ2-7; cdr3_aa: CASGTGGYEQYF; cdr3_nt: TGCGCCAGCGGAACAGGGGGCTACGAGCAGTACTTC
d_call: .; clone_size: once; v_call: TRBV27; j_call: TRBJ1-5; cdr3_aa: CASSNRVNQPQHF; cdr3_nt: TGTGCCAGCAGTAACAGGGTGAACCAGCCCCAGCATTTT
d_call: .; clone_size: .; v_call: TRBV2; j_call: TRBJ2-5; cdr3_aa: CASSLRETQYF; cdr3_nt: TGTGCCAGCAGCCTCCGGGAGACCCAGTACTTC
d_call: .; clone_size: .; v_call: TRBV6-1; j_call: TRBJ2-2; cdr3_aa: CASSDPRGYESGELFF; cdr3_nt: TGTGCCAGCAGTGACCCGCGGGGTTATGAGAGCGGGGAGCTGTTTTTT
d_call: .; clone_size: once; v_call: TRBV27; j_call: TRBJ1-4; cdr3_aa: CASRRGGKVAEKLFF; cdr3_nt: TGTGCCAGCAGAAGGGGTGGAAAGGTCGCGGAAAAACTGTTTTTT
d_call: .; clone_size: .; v_call: TRBV2; j_call: TRBJ2-2; cdr3_aa: CASSSQGNTGELFF; cdr3_nt: TGTGCCAGCAGTTCGCAGGGCAACACCGGGGAGCTGTTTTTT
d_call: TRBD1; clone_size: .; v_call: TRBV9; j_call: TRBJ1-2; cdr3_aa: CASSPRQGTRLDGYTF; cdr3_nt: TGTGCCAGCAGCCCCCGACAGGGAACCCGCCTGGATGGCTACACCTTC
d_call: TRBD1; clone_size: .; v_call: TRBV5-1; j_call: TRBJ2-1; cdr3_aa: CASSRARDRDYNEQFF; cdr3_nt: TGCGCCAGCAGCCGTGCTCGGGACAGAGATTACAATGAGCAGTTCTTC
d_call: TRBD1; clone_size: .; v_call: TRBV9; j_call: TRBJ2-7; cdr3_aa: CASSGIPGTGTEQYF; cdr3_nt: TGTGCCAGCAGCGGGATCCCCGGGACAGGGACCGAGCAGTACTTC
d_call: .; clone_size: .; v_call: TRBV10-3; j_call: TRBJ2-7; cdr3_aa: CAIREGGGYRASYEQYF; cdr3_nt: TGTGCCATCAGGGAAGGGGGAGGGTATCGAGCCTCCTACGAGCAGTACTTC
d_call: .; clone_size: once; v_call: TRBV29-1; j_call: TRBJ1-1; cdr3_aa: CRIQRATEAFF; cdr3_nt: TGCAGAATACAGAGGGCCACTGAAGCTTTCTTT
d_call: .; clone_size: .; v_call: TRBV28; j_call: TRBJ1-5; cdr3_aa: CASRSGRVTSNQPQHF; cdr3_nt: TGTGCCAGCAGATCGGGGAGGGTAACAAGCAATCAGCCCCAGCATTTT
d_call: TRBD1; clone_size: few; v_call: TRBV6-6; j_call: TRBJ1-6; cdr3_aa: CASSYGGQPSPLHF; cdr3_nt: TGTGCCAGCAGTTACGGGGGACAGCCTTCACCCCTCCACTTT
d_call: .; clone_size: .; v_call: TRBV10-2; j_call: TRBJ1-1; cdr3_aa: CASSGQYTEAFF; cdr3_nt: TGCGCCAGCAGCGGACAGTACACTGAAGCTTTCTTT
d_call: TRBD1; clone_size: .; v_call: TRBV25-1; j_call: TRBJ2-4; cdr3_aa: CASRDTTGSKNIQYF; cdr3_nt: TGTGCCAGCAGAGACACGACAGGGTCCAAAAACATTCAGTACTTC
d_call: TRBD1; clone_size: .; v_call: TRBV30; j_call: TRBJ2-7; cdr3_aa: CAWTPDRDEQYF; cdr3_nt: TGTGCCTGGACCCCTGACAGGGACGAGCAGTACTTC
d_call: .; clone_size: .; v_call: TRBV4-2; j_call: TRBJ2-2; cdr3_aa: CASSQRQDYTGELFF; cdr3_nt: TGTGCCAGCAGCCAAAGACAGGATTACACCGGGGAGCTGTTTTTT
d_call: .; clone_size: .; v_call: TRBV5-6; j_call: TRBJ2-7; cdr3_aa: CASSLGQYEQYF; cdr3_nt: TGTGCCAGCAGCTTGGGACAGTACGAGCAGTACTTC
d_call: TRBD1; clone_size: .; v_call: TRBV29-1; j_call: TRBJ2-7; cdr3_aa: CSVEGPRTGVNYEQYF; cdr3_nt: TGCAGCGTTGAAGGACCTAGGACAGGGGTAAACTACGAGCAGTACTTC
d_call: TRBD1; clone_size: .; v_call: TRBV28; j_call: TRBJ1-4; cdr3_aa: CASSSSDRATNEKLFF; cdr3_nt: TGTGCCAGCAGTTCCTCGGACAGGGCAACTAATGAAAAACTGTTTTTT
d_call: TRBD1; clone_size: .; v_call: TRBV27; j_call: TRBJ1-6; cdr3_aa: CASREPGQSLLHF; cdr3_nt: TGTGCCAGCAGGGAACCGGGACAGTCCTTATTACACTTT
d_call: .; clone_size: .; v_call: TRBV27; j_call: TRBJ1-4; cdr3_aa: CASSFLGSTNEKLFF; cdr3_nt: TGTGCCAGCAGTTTCTTAGGGAGTACTAATGAAAAACTGTTTTTT
d_call: .; clone_size: .; v_call: TRBV19; j_call: TRBJ1-5; cdr3_aa: CASTDLEGYQPQHF; cdr3_nt: TGTGCCAGTACCGATTTGGAGGGGTATCAGCCCCAGCATTTT
d_call: TRBD2; clone_size: .; v_call: TRBV2; j_call: TRBJ2-5; cdr3_aa: CASSGLAGGPMETQYF; cdr3_nt: TGTGCCAGCAGTGGACTAGCGGGGGGGCCGATGGAGACCCAGTACTTC
d_call: TRBD1; clone_size: .; v_call: TRBV9; j_call: TRBJ2-5; cdr3_aa: CASSPRTGASKETQYF; cdr3_nt: TGTGCCAGCAGCCCAAGGACAGGGGCCTCGAAAGAGACCCAGTACTTC
d_call: .; clone_size: .; v_call: TRBV18; j_call: TRBJ1-5; cdr3_aa: CASSAGFNQPQHF; cdr3_nt: TGTGCCAGCTCAGCAGGGTTCAATCAGCCCCAGCATTTT
d_call: .; clone_size: .; v_call: TRBV6-6; j_call: TRBJ2-1; cdr3_aa: CASSYFSGVNEQFF; cdr3_nt: TGTGCCAGCAGTTACTTTTCAGGGGTCAATGAGCAGTTCTTC
d_call: TRBD1; clone_size: .; v_call: TRBV25-1; j_call: TRBJ2-6; cdr3_aa: CASSPRDSHFSGANVLTF; cdr3_nt: TGTGCCAGCAGTCCTAGGGACAGCCACTTCTCTGGGGCCAACGTCCTGACTTTC
d_call: .; clone_size: .; v_call: TRBV9; j_call: TRBJ2-3; cdr3_aa: CASSPRMGAGTDTQYF; cdr3_nt: TGTGCCAGCAGCCCAAGAATGGGAGCAGGCACAGATACGCAGTATTTT
d_call: .; clone_size: .; v_call: TRBV19; j_call: TRBJ2-2; cdr3_aa: CASSILEKNGELFF; cdr3_nt: TGTGCCAGTAGTATTCTTGAGAAGAACGGGGAGCTGTTTTTT
d_call: .; clone_size: .; v_call: TRBV20-1; j_call: TRBJ1-6; cdr3_aa: CSAWFQGGSHF; cdr3_nt: TGCAGTGCATGGTTCCAGGGAGGAAGCCACTTT
d_call: .; clone_size: medium-sized; v_call: TRBV19; j_call: TRBJ2-1; cdr3_aa: CASSEQQGGLRDEQFF; cdr3_nt: TGTGCCAGTAGTGAGCAACAGGGTGGGCTTCGGGATGAGCAGTTCTTC
d_call: .; clone_size: .; v_call: TRBV5-8; j_call: TRBJ2-3; cdr3_aa: CASSPVGNTQYF; cdr3_nt: TGTGCCAGCAGCCCGGTCGGGAATACGCAGTATTTT
d_call: .; clone_size: .; v_call: TRBV5-4; j_call: TRBJ2-7; cdr3_aa: CASTPGPAGESYEQYF; cdr3_nt: TGTGCCAGCACCCCAGGACCCGCCGGGGAATCCTACGAGCAGTACTTC
d_call: .; clone_size: .; v_call: TRBV28; j_call: TRBJ1-2; cdr3_aa: CASSPPTGYGYTF; cdr3_nt: TGTGCCAGCAGTCCACCGACAGGCTATGGCTACACCTTC
d_call: .; clone_size: .; v_call: TRBV16; j_call: TRBJ2-1; cdr3_aa: CASSQYAGPPQFF; cdr3_nt: TGTGCCAGCAGCCAATACGCGGGCCCTCCCCAGTTCTTC
d_call: .; clone_size: .; v_call: TRBV10-3; j_call: TRBJ1-2; cdr3_aa: CAIDSEFYGYTF; cdr3_nt: TGTGCCATCGACTCAGAATTCTATGGCTACACCTTC
d_call: .; clone_size: .; v_call: TRBV27; j_call: TRBJ1-5; cdr3_aa: CASSLKAGGRHQPQHF; cdr3_nt: TGTGCCAGCAGTTTAAAAGCCGGAGGGAGGCATCAGCCCCAGCATTTT
d_call: TRBD2; clone_size: .; v_call: TRBV4-2; j_call: TRBJ2-3; cdr3_aa: CASSQDHGLAFSTDTQYF; cdr3_nt: TGTGCCAGCAGCCAAGATCACGGACTAGCGTTTAGCACAGATACGCAGTATTTT
d_call: .; clone_size: few; v_call: TRBV11-1; j_call: TRBJ1-1; cdr3_aa: CASSLDGGYGEAFF; cdr3_nt: TGTGCCAGCAGCTTAGACGGGGGGTACGGGGAAGCTTTCTTT
d_call: .; clone_size: .; v_call: TRBV7-8; j_call: TRBJ1-2; cdr3_aa: CASSLPKGTTGGANYGYTF; cdr3_nt: TGTGCCAGCAGCTTACCAAAAGGGACCACTGGGGGGGCTAACTATGGCTACACCTTC
d_call: TRBD1; clone_size: .; v_call: TRBV5-1; j_call: TRBJ1-1; cdr3_aa: CASSNNRGGLTEAFF; cdr3_nt: TGCGCCAGCTCTAACAACAGGGGAGGACTCACTGAAGCTTTCTTT
d_call: .; clone_size: .; v_call: TRBV12-2; j_call: TRBJ1-4; cdr3_aa: CASRTFCANEKLFF; cdr3_nt: TGTGCAAGTCGCACATTTTGTGCTAATGAAAAACTGTTTTTT
d_call: .; clone_size: .; v_call: TRBV7-2; j_call: TRBJ1-1; cdr3_aa: CASSWAGGRTEAFF; cdr3_nt: TGTGCCAGCAGCTGGGCAGGTGGTCGAACTGAAGCTTTCTTT
d_call: TRBD1; clone_size: .; v_call: TRBV29-1; j_call: TRBJ1-3; cdr3_aa: CSVYGQGSGNTIYF; cdr3_nt: TGCAGCGTATACGGACAGGGGTCAGGAAACACCATATATTTT
d_call: .; clone_size: .; v_call: TRBV18; j_call: TRBJ1-5; cdr3_aa: CASSPNSGVGAQPQHF; cdr3_nt: TGTGCCAGCTCACCAAATTCAGGGGTCGGAGCTCAGCCCCAGCATTTT
d_call: TRBD2; clone_size: .; v_call: TRBV7-8; j_call: TRBJ2-2; cdr3_aa: CASSLLKRGATGELFF; cdr3_nt: TGTGCCAGCAGCTTACTAAAGCGGGGGGCCACCGGGGAGCTGTTTTTT
d_call: TRBD1; clone_size: .; v_call: TRBV6-5; j_call: TRBJ1-2; cdr3_aa: CASSYSGTGPNYGYTF; cdr3_nt: TGTGCCAGCAGTTACTCCGGGACAGGGCCGAACTATGGCTACACCTTC
d_call: TRBD1; clone_size: .; v_call: TRBV27; j_call: TRBJ2-2; cdr3_aa: CASRDGGQYTGELFF; cdr3_nt: TGTGCCAGCCGCGATGGGGGACAGTACACCGGGGAGCTGTTTTTT